The 11 T cell receptor beta chains presented below share a single source sample, sequenced in a study of healthy donors' naive CD4 and CD8 T cells. A linear amplification protocol produced the TCR libraries from 400 to 550 ng of total RNA. TCRdb fed the reads into MiXCR, producing one record per CDR3 protein. This table holds some 190,000 distinct CDR3 sequences, 65% to 75% found once. The sample comprised naive CD4+ and CD8+ T cells sorted from blood, pooled from several donors. The receptor source for this set is a pool of human donors in good health; the sample pools cells from several healthy donors.

This clonotype has more than one count but fewer than ten. The rearrangement uses TRBV27 and TRBJ2-1; 10 bases map to TRBD2. The CDR3 has 17 residues. V shed 8 bases and J 2 bases; nucleotides not matched to a gene: 12. Per germline, CDR1 MNHEY and CDR2 SMNVEV (reference sequence). CDR3 residues: CASLRLAGVETYNEQFF. CDR3 bases: TGTGCCAGCCTACGGCTAGCGGGAGTAGAAACCTACAATGAGCAGTTCTTC.

The V gene is TRBV21-1, the J gene TRBJ2-3. TRBV21-1 counts as a pseudogene. The length of the CDR3 is 16 residues. The DNA for the CDR3 is TGTGCCAGCAGCCCGGCGGCAGTGTCGACCACAGATACGCAGTATTTT. It is translated as CASSPAAVSTTDTQYF.

This sequence joins TRBV5-1 and TRBJ1-5; 10 positions agree with TRBD1. Germline assignment: CDR1 SGHRS and CDR2 YFSETQ. The CDR3 totals 14 residues. J was trimmed by 9 bases and V by 0 bases; bases with no gene match: 3. CDR3 sequence reads: CASSLGDRGRPQHF. The CDR3 coding sequence is TGCGCCAGCAGCTTGGGGGACAGGGGTAGGCCCCAGCATTTT.

The V gene is TRBV5-3, the J gene TRBJ1-5, with 10 bases lining up with TRBD1. TRBV5-3 is noted as an ORF with a role that remains uncertain. The CDR3 has 20 residues. J gave up 0 bases and V 4 bases, and 16 bases lay outside the gene matches. This CDR3 reads CARSADAWWTGGDSNQPQHF. The CDR3 coding sequence is TGTGCCAGAAGCGCAGATGCTTGGTGGACAGGGGGTGATAGCAATCAGCCCCAGCATTTT.

This clonotype was seen a few times. This sequence joins TRBV5-1 and TRBJ2-1, with D hard to call. The length of the CDR3 is 14 residues. In germline, CDR1 is SGHRS, CDR2 YFSETQ. Trimming took off 0 bases at V and 7 bases at J, with 11 bases between the two ends. The CDR3 nucleotides are TGCGCCAGCAGCTTGGCCCAGAATAATAATGAGCAGTTCTTC. Its protein is CASSLAQNNNEQFF.

This clonotype was seen a few times. The V and J genes are TRBV6-5 and TRBJ2-6, with D perhaps matching TRBD1 (5 bases). The V end lost 6 bases, the J end lost 8 bases, and 14 bases lay between the germline ends. Germline lookup yields CDR1 MNHEY and CDR2 SVGAGI. The CDR3 runs to 14 residues. The CDR3: CASRTTQAPNVLTF. The CDR3 DNA reads as TGTGCCAGCAGGACCACACAGGCCCCCAACGTCCTGACTTTC.

This clonotype was found a few times. Sequence at one end of the junction differs from germline and may be a read error. The V and J genes are TRBV5-6 and TRBJ1-2, with 10 bases lining up with TRBD1. The CDR3 loop spans 16 amino acids. The germline gives CDR1 SGHDT, CDR2 YYEEEE. CDR3 residues: CASSPSTGTGEYGYTF. For the CDR3, the DNA is TGCGCCAGCAGCCCTTCAACCGGGACAGGGGAATATGGCTACACCTTC.

The chain carries TRBV6-5 and TRBJ1-2; 8 positions agree with TRBD1. Germline assignment: CDR1 MNHEY and CDR2 SVGAGI. The CDR3 totals 15 residues. The V gene end was trimmed by 8 bases and the J gene end by 3 bases; junction bases not matched to a gene: 11. CDR3 coding DNA: TGTGCCAGCTGCGCTTTAGGACAGGGCGACTATGGCTACACCTTC. This translates into CASCALGQGDYGYTF.

The sample holds a few counts of this clonotype. The chain couples TRBV19 to TRBJ1-5; D perhaps matches TRBD1 (6 bases). V lost 0 bases and J lost 7, with 22 bases in between. This CDR3 has 18 residues. The V gene's germline CDR1 is LNHDA and CDR2 SQIVND (reference sequence). The CDR3 is CASSIDRGQASGRQPQHF. The CDR3 DNA reads as TGTGCCAGTAGTATAGATCGGGGGCAGGCTTCGGGTAGGCAGCCCCAGCATTTT.

The chain uses TRBV27 and TRBJ2-7, with D tentatively TRBD1 (5 bases). The germline gives CDR1 MNHEY, CDR2 SMNVEV (reference sequence). With 3 bases removed from V and 3 bases from J, the gap between germline ends came to 9 bases. This CDR3 has 13 amino acids. CDR3 bases: TGTGCCAGCAGTTTGGGCAGGGACTACGAGCAGTACTTC. It is translated as CASSLGRDYEQYF.

This chain links TRBV6-5 with TRBJ2-1, with D possibly matching TRBD1 (6 bases). This CDR3 region has 15 residues. V lost 6 bases to trimming and J lost 0 bases, with 12 bases between them. Germline V gene lookup returns CDR1 MNHEY and CDR2 SVGAGI. CDR3 protein: CASSNDRSSYNEQFF. For the CDR3, the DNA is TGTGCCAGCAGCAATGACAGGAGCTCCTACAATGAGCAGTTCTTC.